This T cell receptor beta chain was documented in a study of cytomegalovirus exposure and HLA in healthy donors. To note about this clone: Its cognate antigen is unknown.

Primers for the PCR totalled 60 Vbeta and 13 Jbeta. The protocol was immunoSEQ multiplex PCR, while the TCRdb copy is restricted to in-frame clones and leaves out a portion. The sample contains approximately 170,000 clones, 85% of which appear only once. Study-level results: Researchers left out some V segments, among them TRBV6-2 and TRBV6-3, as indistinguishable.

V lost 0 bases and J lost 6; bases outside the gene matches: 5. The CDR3 runs 15 residues. This clonotype originated in a boy younger than 10 in good health and CMV-seronegative. The sequenced material came from PBMCs. The chain joins TRBV23-1 to TRBJ1-3, with 7 bases matching TRBD1. TRBV23-1 carries the ORF label, with uncertain function. This CDR3 is CASSQSPQGTNTIYF. The CDR3 nucleotides are TGCGCCAGCAGTCAATCCCCACAGGGGACAAACACCATATATTTT.